The 24 T cell receptor beta chains in this list originate from one sample, sequenced in a study of T cells after yellow fever vaccination. Via MiXCR, TCRdb re-called the 5' RACE reads, giving one row per CDR3 protein. This table holds hundreds of thousands of distinct CDR3 sequences, roughly an eighth found once. The material sequenced was PBMCs, taken on the day of the yellow fever booster vaccination. The receptors stem from a man aged 30 to 39 who received the YFV17D yellow fever vaccine.

This clonotype was seen more than once but under ten times. V gene TRBV6-1 combines with J gene TRBJ2-2; 8 nucleotides agree with TRBD2. Germline loops: CDR1 MNHNS, CDR2 SASEGT. CDR3 size: 15 residues. V lost 7 bases and J lost 7; bases outside the gene matches: 11. CDR3 nucleotides: TGTGCCAGCACCTACGGGGGGGCTTTACGCGGGGAGCTGTTTTTT. This gives the protein CASTYGGALRGELFF.

This chain uses TRBV7-2 with TRBJ1-5; D gene ambiguous. Deletions cut 3 bases from V and 3 bases from J, with 12 bases between. The V gene's germline CDR1 is SGHTA and CDR2 FQGNSA. CDR3 size: 15 residues. CDR3: CASSFRVSVNQPQHF. CDR3 sequence (DNA): TGTGCCAGCAGCTTTAGGGTTTCTGTCAATCAGCCCCAGCATTTT.

In its sample, this clonotype was seen a few times. The V and J genes are TRBV7-9 and TRBJ2-6; D unresolved. CDR3 length: 19 residues. V shed 5 bases and J shed 2 bases, with 22 bases lying between them. Germline V gene data show CDR1 as SEHNR and CDR2 as FQNEAQ (reference sequence). CDR3: CASSPLQANRRPGANVLTF. The CDR3 DNA sequence: TGTGCCAGCAGCCCACTACAAGCGAACCGACGCCCTGGGGCCAACGTCCTGACTTTC.

The rearrangement links TRBV3-1 to TRBJ2-5; a possible D gene is TRBD2 (5 bases). The ends were cut back, 8 bases at V and 1 base at J, with 17 bases in the middle. Looked up from germline, CDR1 is LGHDT and CDR2 is YNNKEL (reference sequence). There are 15 residues in the CDR3. This CDR3 is CASCLQRTLQETQYF. CDR3 DNA: TGTGCCAGCTGCCTTCAGCGGACCCTCCAAGAGACCCAGTACTTC.

This clonotype appeared many times. The CDR3 DNA reads as TGTGCCAGCAGCCGGGGTTCTGGACCCTACAATGAGCAGTTCTTC. This codes for CASSRGSGPYNEQFF. J is TRBJ2-1 and V is TRBV7-9, with D possibly TRBD2 on 5 matching bases. V gave up 5 bases and J gave up 2 bases, with 13 bases separating them. Germline CDR1 reads SEHNR; CDR2 reads FQNEAQ (reference sequence). The CDR3 has 15 residues. The full variable domain, in which reference TRBV7-9 and TRBJ2-1 provide the parts outside the CDR3, is DTGVSQNPRHKITKRGQNVTFRCDPISEHNRLYWYRQTLGQGPEFLTYFQNEAQLEKSRLLSDRFSAERPKGSFSTLEIQRTEQGDSAMYLCASSRGSGPYNEQFFGPGTRLTVL.

There are a few counts of this clonotype. The genes are TRBV6-2 or TRBV6-3 and TRBJ2-7; 13 bases align to TRBD2. CDR1 is MNHEY, CDR2 SVGEGT, per germline. The CDR3 sequence is 15 residues long. J was trimmed by 3 bases and V by 1 base; bases with no gene match: 0. CDR3 bases: TGTGCCAGCAGTTACTGGACTAGCGGGAGCTACGAGCAGTACTTC. Encoded protein: CASSYWTSGSYEQYF.

V gene TRBV5-4 combines with J gene TRBJ2-3; D unclear. Germline V lookup: CDR1 SGHNT, CDR2 YYREEE (reference sequence). Trimming cost V 0 bases and J 2 bases, with 10 bases left between them. The CDR3 spans 15 residues. This CDR3 reads CASSLGLPTTDTQYF. The DNA of the CDR3 is TGTGCCAGCAGCTTGGGTCTTCCCACCACAGATACGCAGTATTTT.

This clonotype has a handful of counts. V usage is TRBV5-1 and J usage is TRBJ2-5; 8 positions match TRBD2. V shed 0 bases, J shed 4 bases, and the junction held 5 bases outside the gene matches. The V gene's germline CDR1 is SGHRS and CDR2 YFSETQ. This CDR3 region has 15 residues. CDR3 bases: TGCGCCAGCAGCTTGGACGGGAGGGCCGGAGAGACCCAGTACTTC. Its protein is CASSLDGRAGETQYF.

The gene calls are TRBV28 and TRBJ2-5, with TRBD2 identical over 15 bases. The V gene's germline CDR1 is MDHEN and CDR2 SYDVKM. The CDR3 extends over 16 amino acids. Trimming at V came to 3 bases and at J to 5 bases, leaving 4 bases not matched to a gene. The CDR3: CASSFGLAGGGETQYF. CDR3 DNA sequence: TGTGCCAGCAGTTTTGGACTAGCGGGAGGGGGGGAGACCCAGTACTTC.

There are many counts of this clonotype. This chain links TRBV12-3 or TRBV12-4 with TRBJ1-6; TRBD1 might be the D (6 bases). The length of the CDR3 is 12 residues. The V end was cut by 2 bases, the J end by 11 bases, with 7 bases between. The CDR3 loop reads CASSLQGPPLHF. In DNA form, the CDR3 reads TGTGCCAGCAGTTTACAGGGGCCACCCCTCCACTTT.

The chain carries TRBV27 and TRBJ2-7, with D maybe TRBD2 (6 bases). Germline CDR1 and CDR2: MNHEY and SMNVEV (reference sequence). Trimming took 2 bases from V and 5 from J, leaving 25 bases between them. CDR3 size: 18 residues. CDR3 bases: TGTGCCAGCAGTTTAATCGTCCCCTGGGCAGGGAGGTTCGACGAGCAGTACTTC. Translation: CASSLIVPWAGRFDEQYF.

This clonotype was seen only a few times. The rearrangement links TRBV7-9 to TRBJ2-1, with 9 bases aligning to TRBD2. The trim removed 5 bases at V and 11 bases at J, leaving 13 bases unmatched. The CDR3 covers 15 residues. Germline values: CDR1 SEHNR, CDR2 FQNEAQ (reference sequence). CDR3 DNA: TGTGCCAGCAGCATAGAAGCGGGAGGAAGGGGACAGCAGTTCTTC. Its protein product is CASSIEAGGRGQQFF.

This clonotype was counted a few times. The DNA is omitted, as the CDR3 cannot be located on it reliably, and the CDR3 follows TCRdb's listing. V usage is TRBV25-1 and J usage is TRBJ1-1; the tabulated D call, TRBD1, remains unverified against the DNA. From its first to its last residue, the CDR3 has 15 amino acids. The germline V gene encodes CDR1 MGHDK and CDR2 SYGVNS. The CDR3 protein is CASSTSSRQVAEAFF.

The chain recombines TRBV19 with TRBJ1-5, with D hard to call. V was cut by 1 base and J by 6 bases, with 10 bases left in between. Germline V gene data show CDR1 as LNHDA and CDR2 as SQIVND (reference sequence). The CDR3 covers 14 residues. The CDR3, as DNA: TGTGCCAGTAGTATAGGCCCATATCCTCAGCCCCAGCATTTT. Its protein is CASSIGPYPQPQHF.

V and J are TRBV7-2 and TRBJ2-1; 7 nucleotides agree with TRBD1. The CDR3 consists of 15 residues. The V gene's germline CDR1 is SGHTA and CDR2 FQGNSA. J gave up 0 bases and V 5 bases, and 4 bases lay outside the gene matches. CDR3 region: CASSRDRASYNEQFF. CDR3 DNA: TGTGCCAGCAGCCGTGACAGGGCCTCCTACAATGAGCAGTTCTTC.

The rearrangement links TRBV20-1 to TRBJ2-7, with D possibly being TRBD1 (6 bases). The CDR3 spans 15 residues. V lost 6 bases, J lost 5 bases, and 23 bases lay in between. CDR1 and CDR2 (germline): DFQATT, SNEGSKA (reference sequence). The CDR3 coding sequence is TGCAGTGCAGAACCGGGACACCGCCTCGGCGACGAGCAGTACTTC. It translates to CSAEPGHRLGDEQYF.

This clonotype was observed a handful of times. This chain links TRBV20-1 with TRBJ2-7, with TRBD1 identical over 7 bases. The CDR3 length is 12 residues. Germline V gene sequence: CDR1 DFQATT, CDR2 SNEGSKA (reference sequence). With 5 bases clipped from V and 6 bases from J, the junction kept 7 bases outside the gene matches. The CDR3 sequence: CSAQTGVGEQYF. CDR3 nucleotides: TGCAGTGCTCAAACAGGGGTGGGCGAGCAGTACTTC.

This clonotype was observed a few times. The J gene is TRBJ2-7, the V gene TRBV20-1; 8 bases are a match to TRBD2. Trimming removed 3 bases from V and 2 bases from J; junction bases left unmatched: 6. The germline gives CDR1 DFQATT, CDR2 SNEGSKA (reference sequence). There are 14 residues in the CDR3. The CDR3 DNA follows: TGCAGTGCTAGGGCCCGGGAGGGTCCCTACGAGCAGTACTTC. Protein sequence: CSARAREGPYEQYF.

The sample holds many counts of this clonotype. CDR3 protein: CSARTGETQYF. CDR3 sequence (DNA): TGCAGCGCACGGACAGGGGAGACCCAGTACTTC. The chain recombines TRBV20-1 with TRBJ2-5; 8 nucleotides match TRBD1. Germline values: CDR1 DFQATT, CDR2 SNEGSKA (reference sequence). The length of the CDR3 is 11 residues.

The rearrangement joins TRBV5-1 to TRBJ1-4, with a tentative D call TRBD1 (6 bases). Between the trimmed V and J ends, which lost 4 bases and 5 bases, there was a span of 15 bases. The CDR3 spans 15 residues. Per the germline V gene, CDR1 is SGHRS and CDR2 is YFSETQ. For the CDR3, the DNA is TGCGCCAGCAGCCCTGGGGGCAGATCGAATGAAAAACTGTTTTTT. The encoded protein is CASSPGGRSNEKLFF.

V is TRBV4-3 and J is TRBJ2-7, with 7 bases that match TRBD1. Per germline, CDR1 LGHNA and CDR2 YSLEER. Trimming at V came to 0 bases and at J to 6 bases, leaving 8 bases not matched to a gene. This CDR3 has 15 amino acids. CDR3 region: CASSQDRLPGGEQYF. The DNA for the CDR3 is TGCGCCAGCAGCCAAGACCGACTTCCAGGGGGCGAGCAGTACTTC.

This clonotype was seen only a few times. This rearrangement joins TRBV7-2 to TRBJ2-3, with D hard to call. The V end was cut by 0 bases, the J end by 4 bases, with 17 bases between. The CDR3 consists of 17 residues. Germline V gene lookup returns CDR1 SGHTA and CDR2 FQGNSA. The CDR3 nucleotides are TGTGCCAGCAGCTTAGCGTTTTCGAGGCCTTGGCCAGATACGCAGTATTTT. It codes for CASSLAFSRPWPDTQYF.

This clonotype was observed a handful of times. The chain carries TRBV20-1 and TRBJ2-3; D remains unclear. The V end was cut by 6 bases, the J end by 2 bases, with 6 bases between. Germline V gives CDR1 DFQATT, CDR2 SNEGSKA (reference sequence). This CDR3 is built from 11 residues. In DNA form, the CDR3 reads TGCAGTGCCACAAACACAGATACGCAGTATTTT. Residues: CSATNTDTQYF.

This clonotype has only a few counts. The chain couples TRBV20-1 to TRBJ1-4; D may be TRBD1 (5 bases). Trimming removed 6 bases from V and 6 bases from J, with 17 bases in between. The length of the CDR3 is 14 residues. Per the germline V gene, CDR1 is DFQATT and CDR2 is SNEGSKA (reference sequence). The CDR3 nucleotides read TGCAGTGCCCCGAGGGGTCCGGATTATGAAAAACTGTTTTTT. Translation gives CSAPRGPDYEKLFF.